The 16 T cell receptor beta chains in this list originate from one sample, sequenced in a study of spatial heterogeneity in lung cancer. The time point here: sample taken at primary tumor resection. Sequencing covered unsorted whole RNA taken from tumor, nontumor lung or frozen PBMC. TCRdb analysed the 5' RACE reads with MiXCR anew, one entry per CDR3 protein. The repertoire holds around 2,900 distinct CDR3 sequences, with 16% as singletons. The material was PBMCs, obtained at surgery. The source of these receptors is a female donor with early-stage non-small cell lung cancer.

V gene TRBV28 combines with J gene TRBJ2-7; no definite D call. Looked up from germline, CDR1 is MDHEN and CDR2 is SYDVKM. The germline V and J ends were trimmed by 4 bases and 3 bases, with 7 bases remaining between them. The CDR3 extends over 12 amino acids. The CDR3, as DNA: TGTGCCAGCAGTTGGGTGGGCTACGAGCAGTACTTC. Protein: CASSWVGYEQYF.

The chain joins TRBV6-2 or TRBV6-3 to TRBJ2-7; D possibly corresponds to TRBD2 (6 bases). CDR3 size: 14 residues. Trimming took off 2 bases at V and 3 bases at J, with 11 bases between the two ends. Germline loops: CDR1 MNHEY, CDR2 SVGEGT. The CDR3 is CASSYGGLYYEQYF. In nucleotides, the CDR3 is TGTGCCAGCAGTTACGGGGGACTTTACTACGAGCAGTACTTC.

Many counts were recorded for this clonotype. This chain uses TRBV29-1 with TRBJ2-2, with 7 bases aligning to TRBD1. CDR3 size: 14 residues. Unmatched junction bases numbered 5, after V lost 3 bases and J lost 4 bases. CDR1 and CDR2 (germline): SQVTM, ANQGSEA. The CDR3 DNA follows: TGCAGCGTTGATCAGACAGGGTTCACCGGGGAGCTGTTTTTT. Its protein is CSVDQTGFTGELFF.

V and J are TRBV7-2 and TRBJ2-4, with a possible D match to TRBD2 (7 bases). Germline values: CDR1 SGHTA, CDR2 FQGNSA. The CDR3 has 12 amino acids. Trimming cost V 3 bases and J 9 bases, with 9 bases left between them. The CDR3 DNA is TGTGCCAGCAGCTTTAGGGGGGGCATTCAGTACTTC. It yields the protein CASSFRGGIQYF.

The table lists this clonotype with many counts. CDR3 bases: TGTGCCATCAGTGAGACAGGTCCAGACCTAGGCAATGAGCAGTTCTTC. Translation: CAISETGPDLGNEQFF. This chain links TRBV10-3 with TRBJ2-1, with D perhaps TRBD1 (5 bases). Germline values: CDR1 ENHRY, CDR2 SYGVKD. The CDR3 runs to 16 residues. Trimming took off 2 bases at V and 6 bases at J, with 17 bases between the two ends.

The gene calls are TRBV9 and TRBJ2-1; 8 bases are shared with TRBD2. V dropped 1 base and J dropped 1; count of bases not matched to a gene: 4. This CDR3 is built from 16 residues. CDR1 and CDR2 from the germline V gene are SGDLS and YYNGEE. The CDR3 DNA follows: TGTGCCAGCAGCGTATCAGCGGGAGTGTCCTACAATGAGCAGTTCTTC. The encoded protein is CASSVSAGVSYNEQFF.

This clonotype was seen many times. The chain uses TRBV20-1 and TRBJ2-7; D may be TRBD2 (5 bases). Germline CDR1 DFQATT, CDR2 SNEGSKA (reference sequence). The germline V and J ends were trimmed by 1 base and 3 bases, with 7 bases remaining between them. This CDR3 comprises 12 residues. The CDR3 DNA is TGCAGTGCTAGAGGAGAGGGCTACGAGCAGTACTTC. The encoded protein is CSARGEGYEQYF.

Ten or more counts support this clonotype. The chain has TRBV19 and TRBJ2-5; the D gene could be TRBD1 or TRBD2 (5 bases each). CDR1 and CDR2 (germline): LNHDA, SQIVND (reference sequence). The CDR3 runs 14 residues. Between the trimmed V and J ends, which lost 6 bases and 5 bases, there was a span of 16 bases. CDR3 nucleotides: TGTGCCAGTAGCATGGGACGTCTCTTGGAGACCCAGTACTTC. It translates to CASSMGRLLETQYF. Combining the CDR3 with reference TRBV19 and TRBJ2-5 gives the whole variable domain DGGITQSPKYLFRKEGQNVTLSCEQNLNHDAMYWYRQDPGQGLRLIYYSQIVNDFQKGDIAEGYSVSREKKESFPLTVTSAQKNPTAFYLCASSMGRLLETQYFGPGTRLLVL.

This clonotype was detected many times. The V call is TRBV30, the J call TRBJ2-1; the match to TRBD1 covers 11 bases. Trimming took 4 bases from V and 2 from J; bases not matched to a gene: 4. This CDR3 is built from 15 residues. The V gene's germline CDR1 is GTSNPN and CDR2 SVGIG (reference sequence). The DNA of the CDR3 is TGTGCCTGGAACGAGGGACAGGGGGCCTACAATGAGCAGTTCTTC. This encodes CAWNEGQGAYNEQFF. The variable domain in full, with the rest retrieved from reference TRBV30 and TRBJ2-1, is SQTIHQWPATLVQPVGSPLSLECTVEGTSNPNLYWYRQAAGRGLQLLFYSVGIGQISSEVPQNLSASRPQDRQFILSSKKLLLSDSGFYLCAWNEGQGAYNEQFFGPGTRLTVL.

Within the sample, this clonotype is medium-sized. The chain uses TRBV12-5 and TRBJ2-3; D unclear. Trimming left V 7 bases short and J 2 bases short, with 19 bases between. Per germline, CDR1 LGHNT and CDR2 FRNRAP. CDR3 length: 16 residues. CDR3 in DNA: TGTGCTAGTGCCTGGACGCCGGACCAAAACACAGATACGCAGTATTTT. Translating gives CASAWTPDQNTDTQYF. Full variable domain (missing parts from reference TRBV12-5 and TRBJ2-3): DARVTQTPRHKVTEMGQEVTMRCQPILGHNTVFWYRQTMMQGLELLAYFRNRAPLDDSGMPKDRFSAEMPDATLATLKIQPSEPRDSAVYFCASAWTPDQNTDTQYFGPGTRLTVL.

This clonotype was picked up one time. CDR3 loop: CSAKTSLDSGELFF. The DNA of the CDR3 is TGCAGTGCCAAGACTAGCCTCGATTCCGGGGAGCTGTTTTTT. The chain combines TRBV20-1 with TRBJ2-2; 7 bases are a match to TRBD2. Trimming removed 6 bases from V and 6 bases from J; junction bases left unmatched: 10. The length of the CDR3 is 14 residues. Germline lookup yields CDR1 DFQATT and CDR2 SNEGSKA (reference sequence).

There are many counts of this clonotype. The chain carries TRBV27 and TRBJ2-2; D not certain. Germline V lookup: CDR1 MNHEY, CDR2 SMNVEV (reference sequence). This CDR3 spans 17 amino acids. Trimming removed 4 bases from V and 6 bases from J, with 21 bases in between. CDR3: CASSSPGLGPVSGELFF. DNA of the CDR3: TGTGCCAGCAGTTCCCCGGGCCTTGGACCCGTATCCGGGGAGCTGTTTTTT.

The CDR3 spells CASRPTTDRGHVQYF. The CDR3 coding sequence is TGTGCCAGCAGGCCGACAACCGACAGGGGGCATGTTCAGTACTTC. The V call is TRBV28, the J call TRBJ2-4; TRBD1 agrees at 10 bases. V shed 6 bases, J shed 11 bases, and the junction held 13 bases outside the gene matches. Germline values: CDR1 MDHEN, CDR2 SYDVKM. CDR3 length: 15 residues.

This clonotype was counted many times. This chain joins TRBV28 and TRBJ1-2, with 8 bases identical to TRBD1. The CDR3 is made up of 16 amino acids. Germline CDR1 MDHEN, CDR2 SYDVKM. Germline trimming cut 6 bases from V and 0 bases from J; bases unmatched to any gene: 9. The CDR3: CASSPAGTGSNYGYTF. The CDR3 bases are TGTGCCAGCAGCCCGGCCGGGACAGGCTCTAACTATGGCTACACCTTC.

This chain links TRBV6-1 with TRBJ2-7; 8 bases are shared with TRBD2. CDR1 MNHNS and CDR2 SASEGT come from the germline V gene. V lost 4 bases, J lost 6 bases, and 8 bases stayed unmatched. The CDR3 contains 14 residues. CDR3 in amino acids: CASSGRTSTFEQYF. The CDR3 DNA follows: TGTGCCAGCAGTGGCAGGACTAGCACTTTCGAGCAGTACTTC.

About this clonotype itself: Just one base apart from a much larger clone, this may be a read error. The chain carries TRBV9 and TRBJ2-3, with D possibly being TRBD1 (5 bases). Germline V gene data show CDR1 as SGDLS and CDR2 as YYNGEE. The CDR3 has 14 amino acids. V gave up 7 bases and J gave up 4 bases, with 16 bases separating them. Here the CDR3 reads CASAAGILADTQYF. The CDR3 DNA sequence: TGTGCCAGCGCCGCAGGGATTCTCGCAGATACGCAGTATTTT.